Listed here are 27 T cell receptor beta chains from one sample, sequenced in a study of blood T cell repertoires in COVID-19. The protocol was immunoSEQ multiplex PCR, while the TCRdb copy is restricted to in-frame clones and leaves out a portion. The sample lists roughly 250,000 clones; approximately 90% were seen once. Sequencing input: peripheral blood. All receptors come from a woman in her thirties or forties with acute or convalescent COVID-19.

This chain joins TRBV30 and TRBJ1-5; D is ambiguous. The CDR3 contains 17 residues. Germline V gene lookup returns CDR1 GTSNPN and CDR2 SVGIG (reference sequence). The ends were cut back, 3 bases at V and 0 bases at J, with 18 bases in the middle. DNA of the CDR3: TGTGCCTGGAGCCCCTCTTCGGGAAAGCATAGCAATCAGCCCCAGCATTTT. This encodes CAWSPSSGKHSNQPQHF.

The rearrangement links TRBV7-9 to TRBJ1-6; D perhaps matches TRBD1 (6 bases). V lost 4 bases and J 7 bases, leaving 11 bases between the germline ends. Germline V gene lookup returns CDR1 SEHNR and CDR2 FQNEAQ (reference sequence). The CDR3 consists of 14 residues. For the CDR3, the DNA is TGTGCCAGCAGCTCGGACAGCGTGAATTCACCCCTCCACTTT. Encoded protein: CASSSDSVNSPLHF.

The chain has TRBV3-1 (or the pseudogene TRBV3-2) and TRBJ1-2, with TRBD1 matching 7 bases. CDR3 length equals 15 residues. CDR1 and CDR2 from the germline V gene are LGHDT and YNNKEL (reference sequence). Trimming took 3 bases from V and 1 from J; bases not matched to a gene: 5. The CDR3 protein is CASSQGRGFNYGYTF. The DNA for the CDR3 is TGTGCCAGCAGCCAGGGCAGGGGGTTTAACTATGGCTACACCTTC.

The chain uses TRBV19 and TRBJ2-1; perhaps TRBD2 as D (5 bases). CDR1 LNHDA and CDR2 SQIVND come from the germline V gene (reference sequence). CDR3 length equals 16 residues. The germline V and J ends were trimmed by 2 bases and 1 base, with 12 bases remaining between them. CDR3 protein: CASSIFAGGSYNEQFF. As DNA, the CDR3 is TGTGCCAGTAGTATATTCGCGGGTGGGTCCTACAATGAGCAGTTCTTC.

CDR3 sequence: CASSLDQRGGYTF. The CDR3 bases are TGTGCCAGCAGTTTAGATCAGCGGGGTGGCTACACCTTC. The chain is built from TRBV12-3 or TRBV12-4 and TRBJ1-2; the D is unclear. V was clipped by 1 base and J by 7 bases, with 10 bases between them. This CDR3 is built from 13 residues.

The V gene is TRBV6-5, the J gene TRBJ1-5, with 11 bases that match TRBD1. J was trimmed by 6 bases and V by 9 bases; bases with no gene match: 10. This CDR3 is 15 amino acids long. Germline V lookup: CDR1 MNHEY, CDR2 SVGAGI. The CDR3 sequence is CASRRDRGVSQPQHF. CDR3 nucleotides: TGTGCCAGTCGCCGGGACAGGGGGGTTTCTCAGCCCCAGCATTTT.

This sequence joins TRBV4-1 and TRBJ1-2, with 8 bases matching TRBD1. This CDR3 is 15 amino acids long. Per germline, CDR1 MGHRA and CDR2 YSYEKL. V gave up 1 base and J gave up 5 bases; unmatched junction bases: 6. The chain's CDR3 is CASSQVLQGAYGYTF. As DNA, the CDR3 is TGCGCCAGCAGCCAAGTCCTGCAGGGGGCTTATGGCTACACCTTC.

The chain employs TRBV3-1 (or the pseudogene TRBV3-2) and TRBJ1-2; 7 bases map to TRBD1. Unmatched junction bases numbered 6, after V lost 1 base and J lost 4 bases. The CDR3 runs 15 residues. Germline CDR1 reads LGHDT; CDR2 reads YNNKEL (reference sequence). CDR3 in amino acids: CASSQGPGTVYGYTF. The CDR3 nucleotides are TGTGCCAGCAGCCAAGGCCCCGGGACAGTCTATGGCTACACCTTC.

V is TRBV28 and J is TRBJ2-3; 10 nucleotides align to TRBD2. The CDR3 has 18 amino acids. The V gene's germline CDR1 is MDHEN and CDR2 SYDVKM. J lost 0 bases, V lost 1 base, and 7 bases had no gene match. The CDR3 nucleotides are TGTGCCAGCAGTTTATTGAGCGGGGGGGCCCTTAGCACAGATACGCAGTATTTT. It specifies CASSLLSGGALSTDTQYF.

The chain has TRBV18 and TRBJ2-2; D remains ambiguous. The germline V gene encodes CDR1 KGHSH and CDR2 LQKENI. This CDR3 has 13 amino acids. Between the trimmed V and J ends, which lost 1 base and 2 bases, there was a span of 2 bases. CDR3 coding DNA: TGTGCCAGCTCACCACTAAACACCGGGGAGCTGTTTTTT. Protein: CASSPLNTGELFF.

This clone occurred once. The V and J genes are TRBV29-1 and TRBJ2-7; 11 bases match TRBD2. The CDR3 has 13 amino acids. Germline CDR1 SQVTM, CDR2 ANQGSEA. V lost 2 bases and J lost 7; bases outside the gene matches: 4. The CDR3 loop is CSVENWTSGEQYV. The DNA for the CDR3 is TGCAGCGTTGAAAACTGGACTAGCGGGGAGCAGTACGTC.

The chain recombines TRBV3-1 (or the pseudogene TRBV3-2) with TRBJ2-1, with TRBD1 matching 11 bases. The CDR3 has 15 residues. V lost 0 bases and J lost 8; bases outside the gene matches: 3. CDR1 is LGHDT and CDR2 is YNNKEL in the germline V gene (reference sequence). The CDR3 loop is CASSQDPGQGDEQFF. CDR3 bases: TGTGCCAGCAGCCAAGATCCGGGACAGGGGGATGAGCAGTTCTTC.

A remark on this clone: Other nucleotide sequences in the sample specify the same CDR3. V is TRBV18 and J is TRBJ1-1, with 8 nucleotides matching TRBD1. This CDR3 comprises 14 residues. The trim removed 6 bases at V and 5 bases at J, leaving 8 bases unmatched. Germline V gene lookup returns CDR1 KGHSH and CDR2 LQKENI. The CDR3 sequence is CASSPGTGGTEAFF. The CDR3 DNA sequence: TGTGCCAGCTCCCCGGGCACAGGGGGAACTGAAGCTTTCTTT. The entire variable domain, with the rest obtained from reference TRBV18 and TRBJ1-1, is as follows: NAGVMQNPRHLVRRRGQEARLRCSPMKGHSHVYWYRQLPEEGLKFMVYLQKENIIDESGMPKERFSAEFPKEGPSILRIQQVVRGDSAAYFCASSPGTGGTEAFFGQGTRLTVV.

This clone came up once. The chain carries TRBV18 and TRBJ1-4; no clear D gene. Trimming removed 3 bases from V and 3 bases from J, with 8 bases in between. Per germline, CDR1 KGHSH and CDR2 LQKENI. The CDR3 loop spans 14 amino acids. The chain's CDR3 is CASSPGLANEKLFF. CDR3 DNA sequence: TGTGCCAGCTCACCTGGCTTGGCTAATGAAAAACTGTTTTTT.

The genes are TRBV11-2 and TRBJ1-3, with D unclear. V was trimmed by 0 bases and J by 0 bases, leaving 6 bases between them. The CDR3 consists of 15 residues. The V gene's germline CDR1 is SGHAT and CDR2 FQNNGV. CDR3 in amino acids: CASSLETLSGNTIYF. The CDR3 region has the DNA TGTGCCAGCAGCTTAGAGACACTCTCTGGAAACACCATATATTTT.

The rearrangement links TRBV6-6 to TRBJ2-2, with 11 bases aligning to TRBD2. The germline gives CDR1 MNHNY, CDR2 SVGAGI (reference sequence). The V gene end was trimmed by 5 bases and the J gene end by 2 bases; junction bases not matched to a gene: 7. This CDR3 has 17 residues. The CDR3 here is CASSPPGLAVNTGELFF. Here the CDR3 DNA reads TGTGCCAGCAGTCCCCCGGGACTAGCGGTTAACACCGGGGAGCTGTTTTTT.

The chain joins TRBV21-1 to TRBJ1-5; TRBD1, the table's D call, lacks a check against the DNA. TRBV21-1 is labeled a pseudogene. The CDR3 consists of 16 residues. DNA of the CDR3: TGTGCCAGCACCTCCTCTTACCGGGACAGGGATCAGCCCCAGCATTTT. The encoded protein is CASTSSYRDRDQPQHF.

The rearrangement links TRBV11-2 to TRBJ2-7; D call uncertain. Looked up from germline, CDR1 is SGHAT and CDR2 is FQNNGV. CDR3 length equals 15 residues. V dropped 6 bases and J dropped 1 base, with 16 bases sitting between them. CDR3 region: CASSSRNGFSYEQYV. In DNA form, the CDR3 reads TGTGCCAGCAGTAGCCGGAACGGCTTTTCCTACGAGCAGTACGTC.

The chain is built from TRBV10-2 and TRBJ2-3, with D possibly matching TRBD2 (6 bases). Germline loops: CDR1 WSHSY, CDR2 SAAADI. This CDR3 has 13 residues. Trimming removed 3 bases from V and 6 bases from J, with 10 bases in between. The DNA for the CDR3 is TGCGCCAGCAGTGATCTAGCGCGGGATACGCAGTATTTT. Translation gives CASSDLARDTQYF.

The rearrangement joins TRBV6-5 to TRBJ2-7; no clear D. CDR3 size: 14 residues. V lost 6 bases to trimming and J lost 2 bases, with 14 bases between them. Germline CDR1 reads MNHEY; CDR2 reads SVGAGI. The CDR3 protein is CASRSYPGTYEQYV. The DNA of the CDR3 is TGTGCCAGCAGGTCTTACCCAGGAACCTACGAGCAGTACGTC.

This chain connects TRBV7-3 to TRBJ1-1, with D unclear. The CDR3 runs 13 residues. Germline CDR1 is SGHTA and CDR2 is FQGTGA. V gave up 3 bases and J gave up 1 base, with 6 bases separating them. The CDR3 loop reads CASSFGRNTEAFF. In nucleotides, the CDR3 is TGTGCCAGCAGCTTTGGGAGGAACACTGAAGCTTTCTTT.

This chain connects TRBV5-1 to TRBJ2-7; D is possibly TRBD1 (6 bases). CDR1 is SGHRS, CDR2 YFSETQ, per germline. CDR3 length: 13 residues. V was pared by 4 bases and J by 3 bases, with 11 bases between. CDR3: CASSPQGSYEQYV. CDR3 nucleotides: TGCGCCAGCAGCCCACAGGGTAGCTACGAGCAGTACGTC.

The chain couples TRBV5-6 to TRBJ2-7; tentative D call: TRBD1 (6 bases). Germline loops: CDR1 SGHDT, CDR2 YYEEEE. The V and J ends lost 5 bases and 5 bases respectively, with 11 bases between them. CDR3 size: 12 residues. CDR3 in DNA: TGTGCCAGCAGGAGGGGGAACCACGAGCAGTACGTC. Residues: CASRRGNHEQYV.

This clone came up a few times. This sequence joins TRBV27 and TRBJ1-2, with a weak D call TRBD1 (5 bases). Trimming cost V 2 bases and J 0 bases, with 16 bases left between them. This CDR3 contains 17 residues. The germline CDR1 and CDR2 sequences are MNHEY and SMNVEV (reference sequence). The CDR3 DNA follows: TGTGCCAGCAGTTTAATGGGGCCGCCTACCTCTAACTATGGCTACACCTTC. It codes for CASSLMGPPTSNYGYTF.

The chain combines TRBV7-8 with TRBJ1-2; D perhaps matches TRBD1 (5 bases). The ends were cut back, 3 bases at V and 0 bases at J, with 17 bases in the middle. The V gene's germline CDR1 is SGHVS and CDR2 FQNEAQ. CDR3 length: 17 amino acids. The CDR3 DNA is TGTGCCAGCAGCTTTGGTCAGGGCAGTTACACTAACTATGGCTACACCTTC. It translates to CASSFGQGSYTNYGYTF.

The chain joins TRBV10-3 to TRBJ2-5; the match to TRBD2 covers 13 bases. V dropped 10 bases and J dropped 4; count of bases not matched to a gene: 3. Germline V CDR1 and CDR2: ENHRY, SYGVKD. The CDR3 has 13 amino acids. The CDR3 sequence: CATRTSGGETQYF. The CDR3 nucleotides read TGTGCCACAAGGACTAGCGGGGGAGAGACCCAGTACTTC.

The gene calls are TRBV11-2 and TRBJ2-1; no clear D gene. The CDR3 sequence is 13 residues long. In germline, CDR1 is SGHAT, CDR2 FQNNGV. Deletions cut 2 bases from V and 8 bases from J, with 10 bases between. CDR3 protein: CASSLPPSDEQFF. The CDR3 nucleotides read TGTGCCAGCAGCTTACCCCCCAGCGATGAGCAGTTCTTC.